This is a list of T cell receptor beta chains from one sample in a study of beta chain features in type 1 diabetes. TCRdb's copy holds only in-frame clones and misses some; the assay was immunoSEQ multiplex PCR. The sample has around 120,000 clones, 17% seen once. Sample: central memory CD4+ T cells from blood. These receptors came from a man younger than 35 with type 1 diabetes. CDR3s include the opening cysteine and the closing phenylalanine or tryptophan.

TRBJ2-6	TRBV9	14	CASSVGSGANVLTF
TRBJ2-3	TRBV7-2	14	CASSLSSHTDTQYF
TRBJ1-5	TRBV30	12	CACTGEGQPQHF
TRBJ2-7	TRBV28	12	CAGMDSTYEQYF
TRBJ2-1	TRBV30	12	CAWSVWGNEQFF
TRBJ2-5	TRBV28	13	CASTLAGEETQYF
TRBJ2-5	TRBV9	14	CASSAGPKKETQYF
TRBJ1-4	TRBV13	16	CASTSSRLLKDEKLFF
TRBJ2-1	TRBV19	15	CASSTVWTGRNEQFF
TRBJ2-1	TRBV14	16	CASSPLGAGHYNEQFF
TRBJ2-1	TRBV18	15	CASSPRQRDYNEQFF
TRBJ2-5	TRBV7-2	16	CASSLSAAGGQETQYF
TRBJ1-4	TRBV7-2	14	CASSTAREIGKLFF
TRBJ2-5	TRBV2	13	CASHIAYQETQYF
TRBJ2-7	TRBV21-1	16	CASSKGGLAGFYEQYF
TRBJ2-7	TRBV14	13	CASSPSGGYEQYF
TRBJ1-2	TRBV6-1	14	CATLTGGFNYGYTF
TRBJ2-3	TRBV18	12	CASSPNTDTQYF
TRBJ2-2	TRBV7-9	14	CASSGGANTGELFF
TRBJ1-4	TRBV4-2	16	CASSQGTVIVNEKLFF
TRBJ2-1	TRBV7-6	13	CASSRGSYNEQFF
TRBJ2-6	TRBV7-2	14	CASKGLSGANVLTF
TRBJ1-2	TRBV6-5	12	CASTQGDYGYTF
TRBJ1-1	TRBV4-3	13	CASSQRRQDGAFF
TRBJ2-2	TRBV5-1	15	CASSFQLMNTGELFF
TRBJ1-5	TRBV30	13	CAWSRQDNQPQHF
TRBJ1-1	TRBV2	13	CASSEQLNTEAFF
TRBJ2-5	TRBV28	15	CASSLWGQGTETQYF
TRBJ2-3	TRBV7-9	16	CASRYSRTASTDTQYF
TRBJ2-7	TRBV28	13	CASTRGSGHEQYF
TRBJ2-3	TRBV2	12	CASRTGIDTQYF
TRBJ2-2	TRBV10-3	18	CAISELRGGLGADGELFF
TRBJ2-4	TRBV7-3	13	CASSFTASNIQYF
TRBJ1-1	TRBV2	14	CASSATRVLTEAFF
TRBJ2-7	TRBV4-3	16	CASSQDYNRVLYEQYF
TRBJ1-4	TRBV11-1	18	CASSQPSGTGGEDEKLFF
TRBJ2-7	TRBV4-3	16	CASSQDPGRESYEQYF
TRBJ1-1	TRBV29-1	12	CSVRREGTEAFF
TRBJ2-7	TRBV7-2	12	CASSRDYGEQYF
TRBJ2-2	TRBV25-1	18	CASSPPRGLAGVTGELFF
TRBJ2-1	TRBV2	13	CASSGLGRGEQFF
TRBJ2-5	TRBV7-2	17	CASSPPGLAGGRETQYF
TRBJ2-3	TRBV14	15	CASSPTGTSTDTQYF
TRBJ1-1	TRBV9	15	CASSLGPTGDTEAFF
TRBJ2-3	TRBV7-9	17	CASSLNSNPWGTDTQYF
TRBJ2-5	TRBV5-1	14	CASSLGLAHETQYF
TRBJ1-4	TRBV5-1	16	CASSLGQGAVFEKLFF
TRBJ1-5	TRBV2	16	CASTESSGTGLQPQHF
TRBJ1-1	TRBV19	15	CASMARKVMNTEAFF
TRBJ2-3	TRBV18	15	CASSPRLESGDTQYF
TRBJ2-1	TRBV4-3	14	CASSLELASNEQFF
TRBJ1-2	TRBV30	14	CAWSVLTGQTGYTF
TRBJ2-5	TRBV7-2	14	CASSYRGFQETQYF